The clone carrying this T cell receptor beta chain was found many times. Its antigen is not known. Per the original data handling: CDR3 was compared across clinicopathological groups, and the resulting differences were used to build a distant-metastasis classifier for papillary thyroid cancer. MiXCR reprocessed the PCR reads for TCRdb. TCRdb, not the authors, supplied the V and J calls. In the table there are 85,000 to 100,000 clones, 9.5% to 15% of which are singletons. The entry originates in a study of metastatic and nonmetastatic thyroid tumors. Turning to the study itself: Comparison of repertoires was carried out across blood and tumor or nodule tissue from malignant and benign thyroid patients. Study-level points and caveats: As reported, TCR beta diversity in blood and tumor was significantly higher in malignant thyroid tumors than in benign nodules.

From germline, CDR1 is ENHRY and CDR2 SYGVKD. With 4 bases removed from V and 3 bases from J, the gap between germline ends came to 7 bases. The CDR3 runs to 12 residues. Each patient went into thyroid surgery without having received any treatment. This sequence joins TRBV10-3 and TRBJ2-7; D is ambiguous. The sequence came from a female donor with papillary thyroid cancer or a benign thyroid nodule (not recorded which). Some clones in this sample may be carry-over from other donors' samples. The sequenced material came from blood. CDR3 in amino acids: CAISGQGYEQYF. CDR3 DNA sequence: TGTGCCATCAGTGGCCAAGGCTACGAGCAGTACTTC.